Below, one T cell receptor beta chain is given with its context. This clone has a handful of counts. The antigen it binds to is not known. No quality values exist for individual bases; no much larger clone is one base distant. The record originates from a study of blood T cell repertoires in COVID-19 (dated by TCRdb to 2020 to 2022). Context from the whole study: Samples from collaborators originated in the United States, Italy and Spain and spanned both the acute and convalescent phases of COVID-19. A freely available public database, intended as a resource for researchers studying the immune response to SARS-CoV-2, is where the repertoires were released. Where available, HLA class I and class II types were taken from metadata supplied by the sample provider and were not determined by assay-based typing. The prospective study material was composed of cDNA or gDNA derived from T cells, B-cell-depleted T cells, or PBMCs. Deeply sampled blood TCRbeta repertoires from subjects exposed to, actively infected with, or recovered from COVID-19 were included in the dataset. Samples came from the ongoing ImmuneRACE study (first 160 participants) plus 1,254 subjects from 6 global collaborators. The sample metadata nearly always contained a de-identified subject ID, COVID-19 status, age in years and sex.

TCRbeta CDR3 regions were amplified from genomic DNA using the immunoSEQ Assay, a bias-controlled multiplex PCR. Processing in the source paper ran as follows. The number of nucleated cells in each sample was estimated from the amplification of reference gene primers within the assay. Sequence reads were collapsed and filtered to measure the absolute abundance of every unique TCRbeta CDR3 rearrangement. For each sample, productive Simpson clonality was calculated as the square root of Simpson's diversity index across productive rearrangements. TCRdb took this table from immuneACCESS and kept in-frame rearrangements with V and J called. Such tables lack part of the clones; where checked against another copy, unresolved V genes explain under half of the gap, and the rest is unexplained. V and J calls and clone size are copied from that table; D and trimming were computed from the DNA. In all, the sample holds about 390,000 clones, and 87% of those were seen once. The leading ten clones occupy about 2.5% of the sample.

The trim is 5 bases for V and 0 bases for J, with a gap of 25 bases between the germline ends. CDR1 is given as LNHDA and CDR2 as SQIVND, both from the germline V gene (reference sequence). The CDR3 runs 19 residues from the cysteine to the phenylalanine. CDR3 DNA is the only sequence kept; it has 57 bases, read in frame from the first base. One collaborating source in Seattle enrolled patients during active infection and followed them longitudinally through the course of disease. Whole blood was collected in K2EDTA tubes by collaborating institutions according to the institutions' own protocols. For TCRbeta analysis, collaborators shipped samples as frozen whole blood, isolated PBMCs, or DNA extracted from either of those sample types. Beyond this particular receptor, the publication reports: Clinical and demographic metadata were provided uncurated, with the amount varying by source and participant.

This receptor was obtained from a woman aged 55-69 years with COVID-19, enrolled during active disease. In this chain, TRBV19 is recombined with TRBJ1-2; D gene: possibly TRBD1, on 5 matching bases. Sequencing was carried out using peripheral blood. The DNA sequence is given as TGTGCCAGTAGTCCGGAGGGGCAGGGAACAATGAAAGCTAACTATGGCTACACCTTC. Its protein reads: CASSPEGQGTMKANYGYTF.